These 17 T cell receptor beta chains were all obtained from the same sample, sequenced in a study of Graves' ophthalmopathy and Graves' hyperthyroidism. Transcripts of RNA were the source for amplifying TCR beta CDR3 regions. An opening RT-PCR round employed HTBI primers and preceded a second-round multiplex PCR. Each CDR3 protein is one row after TCRdb ran MiXCR on the multiplex PCR reads. The sample lists a few hundred thousand distinct CDR3 sequences, under 45% seen once, with about 4.2% in the top ten. Sequencing was performed on peripheral blood or thyroid tissue (not recorded which). These receptors all stem from an adult man with Graves' hyperthyroidism.

The rearrangement uses TRBV5-8 and TRBJ1-2; 7 nucleotides line up with TRBD1. The CDR3 runs to 19 residues. Germline V gene lookup returns CDR1 SGHTS and CDR2 YDEGEE. V shed 5 bases and J 4 bases; nucleotides not matched to a gene: 23. The CDR3 is CASRYKGRDRDSSFYGYTF. CDR3 coding DNA: TGTGCCAGCAGATACAAAGGCCGGGACCGGGACAGCTCTTTCTATGGCTACACCTTC. Looking up the rest from reference TRBV5-8 and TRBJ1-2 gives the full variable domain: EAGVTQSPTHLIKTRGQQATLRCSPISGHTSVYWYQQALGLGLQFLLWYDEGEERNRGNFPPRFSGRQFPNYSSELNVNALELEDSALYLCASRYKGRDRDSSFYGYTFGSGTRLTVV.

As to this clonotype: A much larger clone sits a single nucleotide away, making a read error possible. The J gene is TRBJ1-2, the V gene TRBV6-5, with D possibly matching TRBD1 (5 bases). Trimming took off 3 bases at V and 4 bases at J, with 12 bases between the two ends. The CDR3 sequence is 14 residues long. The germline V gene encodes CDR1 MNHEY and CDR2 SVGAGI. CDR3 DNA sequence: TGTGCCAGCAGTTATACGGGAGGGACCTATGGCTACACCTTC. Protein product: CASSYTGGTYGYTF.

The chain employs TRBV11-3 and TRBJ1-6; D remains unclear. Germline-derived CDR1 and CDR2 are SGHNT and YENEEA. V was cut by 3 bases and J by 5 bases, with 8 bases left in between. The CDR3 extends over 14 amino acids. The CDR3 spells CASSLGSNNSPLHF. CDR3 in DNA: TGTGCCAGCAGCTTGGGATCGAATAATTCACCCCTCCACTTT.

V and J are TRBV6-5 and TRBJ1-4; perhaps TRBD1 as D (5 bases). V was clipped by 5 bases and J by 5 bases, with 15 bases between them. CDR3 size: 15 residues. Germline V gene data show CDR1 as MNHEY and CDR2 as SVGAGI. The CDR3 DNA is TGTGCCAGCAGTCGGACTGGGGACTACAATGAAAAACTGTTTTTT. This sequence encodes CASSRTGDYNEKLFF.

The rearrangement joins TRBV2 to TRBJ1-1; D may be TRBD1 (5 bases). Germline assignment: CDR1 SNHLY and CDR2 FYNNEI. V lost 7 bases to trimming and J lost 5 bases, with 20 bases between them. CDR3 size: 15 residues. CDR3: CASTGAGRPGTEAFF. The DNA for the CDR3 is TGTGCCAGCACCGGGGCAGGGCGACCGGGGACTGAAGCTTTCTTT.

The V call is TRBV30, the J call TRBJ2-7; a weak D match, TRBD1 (5 bases). CDR1 and CDR2 from the germline V gene are GTSNPN and SVGIG (reference sequence). This CDR3 is built from 12 residues. V lost 5 bases, J lost 5 bases, and 13 bases lay in between. The chain's CDR3 is CAWGLQGDEQYF. CDR3 nucleotides: TGTGCCTGGGGCCTCCAGGGTGACGAGCAGTACTTC.

Notes on this clonotype: This may arise from a read error, as a much more abundant clone is one base away. The chain joins TRBV12-3 or TRBV12-4 to TRBJ2-5; maybe TRBD1 (6 bases). This CDR3 has 15 residues. The CDR3 reads CASGLNTGSGETQHF. CDR3 bases: TGTGCTAGTGGTTTGAACACAGGGTCAGGGGAGACCCAGCACTTC.

The CDR3 sequence is CASSLGEWTGQGIPPQETQYF. For the CDR3, the DNA is TGTGCCAGCAGCTTAGGGGAGTGGACGGGACAGGGGATTCCCCCCCAAGAGACCCAGTACTTC. V is TRBV7-9 and J is TRBJ2-5, with TRBD1 matching over 10 bases. Germline V gene lookup returns CDR1 SEHNR and CDR2 FQNEAQ (reference sequence). The V segment lost 1 base and the J segment 1 base; nucleotides outside the gene matches: 18. This CDR3 is 21 amino acids long.

The J gene is TRBJ1-2, the V gene TRBV10-3; 12 bases map to TRBD1. CDR3 size: 21 residues. The V segment lost 7 bases and the J segment 2 bases; nucleotides outside the gene matches: 23. CDR1 and CDR2 (germline): ENHRY, SYGVKD. The CDR3 nucleotides are TGTGCCATCAACAGGGATCCGGGACTAGCTGGGACAGGGGGCGCCAACTATGGCTACACCTTC. It encodes CAINRDPGLAGTGGANYGYTF.

The V gene is TRBV18, the J gene TRBJ2-7, with 9 bases lining up with TRBD1. V gave up 3 bases and J gave up 4 bases; unmatched junction bases: 7. The CDR3 has 15 residues. The germline CDR1 and CDR2 sequences are KGHSH and LQKENI. Here the CDR3 DNA reads TGTGCCAGCTCACCCGGACAGGGGCAAGGTTACGAGCAGTACTTC. Its protein product is CASSPGQGQGYEQYF.

In its sample, this clonotype was seen many times. The V call is TRBV7-9, the J call TRBJ1-2; D unresolved. CDR3 length: 14 amino acids. Germline CDR1 is SEHNR and CDR2 is FQNEAQ (reference sequence). Trimming removed 1 base at V and 2 bases at J, with 8 bases between. The CDR3 protein is CASSLELVNYGYTF. The CDR3 DNA follows: TGTGCCAGCAGCTTAGAATTGGTGAACTATGGCTACACCTTC.

This clonotype was recorded a few times. This chain uses TRBV6-5 with TRBJ1-4, with TRBD1 matching over 7 bases. The CDR3 is 14 amino acids. The ends lost 5 bases at V and 6 bases at J; junction bases unmatched: 6. Per germline, CDR1 MNHEY and CDR2 SVGAGI. DNA for the CDR3: TGTGCCAGCAGTGCCAGGGGGGGGGATGAAAAACTGTTTTTT. This codes for CASSARGGDEKLFF.

The chain carries TRBV3-1 and TRBJ2-7; 10 bases agree with TRBD1. The germline CDR1 and CDR2 sequences are LGHDT and YNNKEL (reference sequence). This CDR3 has 17 residues. V shed 0 bases and J 2 bases; nucleotides not matched to a gene: 7. The chain's CDR3 is CASSQEETGTGAYEQYF. The DNA of the CDR3 is TGTGCCAGCAGCCAAGAGGAGACCGGGACAGGGGCCTACGAGCAGTACTTC.

The chain links TRBV6-1 to TRBJ1-6; 10 bases match TRBD1. CDR1 and CDR2 from the germline V gene are MNHNS and SASEGT. CDR3 length: 13 residues. J lost 10 bases, V lost 11 bases, and 8 bases had no gene match. The CDR3 loop is CAGGTGEGSPLHF. The CDR3 nucleotides read TGTGCCGGGGGGACAGGGGAAGGATCACCCCTCCACTTT.

There are many counts of this clonotype. The chain uses TRBV28 and TRBJ2-5, with 8 bases lining up with TRBD1. The ends lost 6 bases at V and 5 bases at J; junction bases unmatched: 11. Germline V CDR1 and CDR2: MDHEN, SYDVKM. The length of the CDR3 is 15 residues. CDR3 coding DNA: TGTGCCAGCAGGCCGAGCACAGGGGGTTCGGAGACCCAGTACTTC. Its protein product is CASRPSTGGSETQYF.

This chain joins TRBV7-2 and TRBJ2-5; D could derive from TRBD1 or TRBD2 (5 bases each). Trimming cost V 5 bases and J 9 bases, with 22 bases left between them. This CDR3 spans 15 amino acids. CDR1 and CDR2 (germline): SGHTA, FQGNSA. CDR3 DNA sequence: TGTGCCAGCAGCAACACAAGGTGGGGGATCCAGCCCCAGTACTTC. Translating gives CASSNTRWGIQPQYF.

This clonotype showed up many times. The V and J genes are TRBV20-1 and TRBJ2-2; D not resolved. Trimming pared 0 bases from V and 0 bases from J, leaving 11 bases between. Germline V CDR1 and CDR2: DFQATT, SNEGSKA (reference sequence). The CDR3 has 16 residues. The CDR3 is CSARDLGKTNTGELFF. The CDR3 nucleotides are TGCAGTGCTAGAGATCTGGGCAAAACGAACACCGGGGAGCTGTTTTTT.